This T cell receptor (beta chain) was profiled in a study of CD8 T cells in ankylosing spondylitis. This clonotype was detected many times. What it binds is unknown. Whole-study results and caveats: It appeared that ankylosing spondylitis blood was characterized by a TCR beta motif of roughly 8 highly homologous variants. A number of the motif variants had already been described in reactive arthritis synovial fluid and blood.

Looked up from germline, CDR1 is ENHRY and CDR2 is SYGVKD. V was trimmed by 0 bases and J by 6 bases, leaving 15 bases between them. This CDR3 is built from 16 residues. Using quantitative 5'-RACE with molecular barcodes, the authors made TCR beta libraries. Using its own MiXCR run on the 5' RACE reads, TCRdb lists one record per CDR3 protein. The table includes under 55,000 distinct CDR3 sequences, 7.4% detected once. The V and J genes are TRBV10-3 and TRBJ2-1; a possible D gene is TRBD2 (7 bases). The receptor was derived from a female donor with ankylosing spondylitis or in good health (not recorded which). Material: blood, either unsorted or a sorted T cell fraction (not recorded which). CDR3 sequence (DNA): TGTGCCATCAGTGAGTCGATCGGGGGGCCTAGCAATGAGCAGTTCTTC. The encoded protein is CAISESIGGPSNEQFF.